The T cell receptor beta chain under discussion was sequenced for a study of blood T cell repertoires in COVID-19. Some clones are missing from TCRdb's copy, which holds only in-frame ones; the method was immunoSEQ multiplex PCR. The sample includes 150,000 to 200,000 clones, about 87% of them seen just once. V lost 4 bases and J lost 7; bases outside the gene matches: 6. The CDR3 has 14 residues. CDR1 and CDR2 from the germline V gene are SGHNT and YYREEE (reference sequence). This clone is a singleton in its sample. V gene TRBV5-4 combines with J gene TRBJ1-2, with 11 nucleotides matching TRBD1. The sequenced sample was peripheral blood. The TCR comes from a woman aged 18-29 years who had recovered from COVID-19. CDR3 in DNA: TGTGCCAGCAGCCTGGACAGGGGGCTTGGTGGCTACACCTTC. This gives the protein CASSLDRGLGGYTF. Full variable domain (rest looked up from reference TRBV5-4 and TRBJ1-2): ETGVTQSPTHLIKTRGQQVTLRCSSQSGHNTVSWYQQALGQGPQFIFQYYREEENGRGNFPPRFSGLQFPNYSSELNVNALELDDSALYLCASSLDRGLGGYTFGSGTRLTVV.